These 27 T cell receptor beta chains came from one sample sequenced in a study of blood T cell repertoires in COVID-19. Sequencing was performed with immunoSEQ multiplex PCR; in TCRdb, only in-frame clones are kept and a portion is missing. Of approximately 120,000 clones listed, around 85% are singletons. The source material was peripheral blood. Source of these receptors: a human donor in a cohort sampled during active COVID-19.

V and J are TRBV6-2 or TRBV6-3 and TRBJ2-5; D unresolved. The V end lost 2 bases, the J end lost 3 bases, and 10 bases lay between the germline ends. The germline V gene encodes CDR1 MNHEY and CDR2 SVGEGT. This CDR3 is 14 amino acids long. CDR3 protein: CASSYRKLKETQYF. In nucleotides, the CDR3 is TGTGCCAGCAGTTACCGAAAACTAAAAGAGACCCAGTACTTC.

The J gene is TRBJ2-7, the V gene TRBV7-9, with 7 bases aligning to TRBD2. With 3 bases clipped from V and 10 bases from J, the junction kept 3 bases outside the gene matches. The CDR3 totals 11 residues. Germline CDR1 SEHNR, CDR2 FQNEAQ (reference sequence). For the CDR3, the DNA is TGTGCCAGCAGCTTGGGAGGGATTCAGTACTTC. Translating it yields CASSLGGIQYF. Based on the CDR3 plus reference TRBV7-9 and TRBJ2-7, the full variable domain is DTGVSQNPRHKITKRGQNVTFRCDPISEHNRLYWYRQTLGQGPEFLTYFQNEAQLEKSRLLSDRFSAERPKGSFSTLEIQRTEQGDSAMYLCASSLGGIQYFGPGTRLTVT.

The J gene is TRBJ2-7, the V gene TRBV19; D gene ambiguous. V was pared by 3 bases and J by 4 bases, with 7 bases between. Germline lookup yields CDR1 LNHDA and CDR2 SQIVND (reference sequence). CDR3 length: 12 amino acids. CDR3 loop: CASSMAEYEQYV. The CDR3 bases are TGTGCCAGTAGTATGGCGGAGTACGAGCAGTACGTC.

The V gene is TRBV6-5, the J gene TRBJ1-2; D uncertain. V lost 0 bases, J lost 3 bases, and 14 bases lay in between. This CDR3 region has 16 residues. CDR1 is MNHEY, CDR2 SVGAGI, per germline. This CDR3 is CASSYSSGRPYYGYTF. The CDR3 nucleotides are TGTGCCAGCAGTTACTCTAGTGGCAGGCCATACTATGGCTACACCTTC.

The genes are TRBV6-2 or TRBV6-3 and TRBJ2-7; weak D call: TRBD1 (6 bases). The CDR3 loop spans 15 amino acids. The ends were cut back, 3 bases at V and 0 bases at J, with 12 bases in the middle. Germline CDR1 and CDR2: MNHEY and SVGEGT. CDR3 sequence reads: CASSYRQASSYEQYF. The CDR3 DNA is TGTGCCAGCAGTTATCGACAGGCGAGCTCCTACGAGCAGTACTTC.

The chain uses TRBV19 and TRBJ2-6; 7 nucleotides match TRBD1. The CDR3 extends over 19 amino acids. After removal of 2 bases from V and 0 bases from J, the junction contained 10 bases not matched to a gene. Germline values: CDR1 LNHDA, CDR2 SQIVND (reference sequence). CDR3 protein: CASSISRGQRYSGANVLTF. CDR3 nucleotide sequence: TGTGCCAGTAGTATAAGTAGGGGACAGAGATACTCTGGGGCCAACGTCCTGACTTTC.

The V and J genes are TRBV6-6 and TRBJ2-3, with 9 nucleotides matching TRBD2. This CDR3 comprises 14 residues. Germline V lookup: CDR1 MNHNY, CDR2 SVGAGI (reference sequence). Trimming cost V 5 bases and J 3 bases; bases outside gene matches: 3. The CDR3: CASSRLAGTDTQYF. The CDR3 DNA sequence: TGTGCCAGCAGTAGGCTAGCGGGGACAGATACGCAGTATTTT.

The gene calls are TRBV7-2 and TRBJ1-2; 8 bases align to TRBD1. Germline CDR1 is SGHTA and CDR2 is FQGNSA. V shed 2 bases, J shed 7 bases, and the junction held 9 bases outside the gene matches. CDR3 size: 15 residues. CDR3 sequence reads: CASSLNQGAMGGYTF. In DNA, the CDR3 is TGTGCCAGCAGCTTAAATCAGGGGGCAATGGGTGGCTACACCTTC.

The chain uses TRBV10-3 and TRBJ1-1, with D possibly matching TRBD1 (6 bases). The V end lost 4 bases, the J end lost 0 bases, and 9 bases lay between the germline ends. The CDR3 length is 14 residues. In germline, CDR1 is ENHRY, CDR2 SYGVKD. The CDR3 region is CAISGGGMNTEAFF. In nucleotides, the CDR3 is TGTGCCATCAGTGGGGGGGGCATGAACACTGAAGCTTTCTTT.

The rearrangement links TRBV9 to TRBJ1-2; TRBD1 aligns across 11 bases. The CDR3 runs to 14 residues. V trimming: 5 bases; J trimming: 6 bases; junction bases outside the gene matches: 6. The germline gives CDR1 SGDLS, CDR2 YYNGEE. The CDR3 is CASRRTGGINGYTF. The CDR3 nucleotides are TGTGCCAGCAGAAGGACAGGGGGCATAAATGGCTACACCTTC.

CDR3 amino acids: CAISESSAEAFF. CDR3 in DNA: TGTGCCATCAGTGAGTCGAGCGCTGAAGCTTTCTTT. This chain links TRBV10-3 with TRBJ1-1; D uncertain. This CDR3 contains 12 residues. Germline CDR1 reads ENHRY; CDR2 reads SYGVKD. Trimming took 0 bases from V and 6 from J, leaving 5 bases between them.

The V call is TRBV2, the J call TRBJ1-3, with TRBD1 as a possible D gene (5 bases). Germline CDR1 and CDR2: SNHLY and FYNNEI. This CDR3 has 14 residues. V was cut by 4 bases and J by 2 bases, with 9 bases left in between. DNA of the CDR3: TGTGCCAGCAGTGGTTCAGGGCCTGGAAACACCATATATTTT. Protein product: CASSGSGPGNTIYF.

The chain uses TRBV7-3 and TRBJ2-3; D unclear. The CDR3 contains 15 residues. CDR1 SGHTA and CDR2 FQGTGA come from the germline V gene. The V end lost 5 bases, the J end lost 2 bases, and 14 bases lay between the germline ends. As DNA, the CDR3 is TGTGCCAGCAGCCCGTTAGCCCTGGTCACAGATACGCAGTATTTT. Protein sequence: CASSPLALVTDTQYF.

A word on this clone: Other nucleotide sequences from this sample produce the same CDR3. DNA for the CDR3: TGCGCCAGCAGCTTCACTCTAGGGGGCCTGAACACTGAAGCTTTCTTT. As protein: CASSFTLGGLNTEAFF. The rearrangement joins TRBV5-1 to TRBJ1-1, with 7 positions matching TRBD1. V lost 2 bases, J lost 0 bases, and 7 bases stayed unmatched. Looked up from germline, CDR1 is SGHRS and CDR2 is YFSETQ. This CDR3 has 16 amino acids.

The V and J genes are TRBV7-8 and TRBJ2-7; no definite D call. Germline V CDR1 and CDR2: SGHVS, FQNEAQ. The CDR3 length is 11 residues. The ends were cut back, 5 bases at V and 3 bases at J, with 5 bases in the middle. The CDR3 DNA reads as TGTGCCAGCAGCCTCTACTACGAGCAGTACGTC. Amino acids: CASSLYYEQYV.

V and J are TRBV5-8 and TRBJ1-3; tentatively, D is TRBD1 (5 bases). V dropped 4 bases and J dropped 4 bases, with 15 bases sitting between them. The V gene's germline CDR1 is SGHTS and CDR2 YDEGEE. The CDR3 spans 15 residues. CDR3 nucleotides: TGTGCCAGCAGCCCAGCCAGACAGTCCGGAAACACCATATATTTT. This encodes CASSPARQSGNTIYF.

This clone has a handful of counts. The chain links TRBV5-6 to TRBJ1-1; 8 nucleotides agree with TRBD1. Trimming at V came to 4 bases and at J to 1 base, leaving 6 bases not matched to a gene. The CDR3 contains 15 residues. CDR1 SGHDT and CDR2 YYEEEE come from the germline V gene. CDR3 in amino acids: CASSPDRGQNTEAFF. The CDR3 region has the DNA TGTGCCAGCAGCCCTGACAGGGGCCAGAACACTGAAGCTTTCTTT.

This clone was seen just once. CDR3 sequence (DNA): TGTGCCGGAAAACCGGGACAGGAAAATCAGCCCCAGCATTTT. The encoded protein is CAGKPGQENQPQHF. The chain couples TRBV2 to TRBJ1-5, with 8 bases fitting TRBD1. The CDR3 runs to 14 residues. The germline V gene encodes CDR1 SNHLY and CDR2 FYNNEI. Trimming cost V 11 bases and J 4 bases; bases outside gene matches: 10.

This sequence joins TRBV11-2 and TRBJ1-3; tentatively, D is TRBD1 (6 bases). The V end lost 3 bases, the J end lost 0 bases, and 15 bases lay between the germline ends. Germline CDR1 reads SGHAT; CDR2 reads FQNNGV. The CDR3 runs to 17 residues. The chain's CDR3 is CASSLGTHAPSGNTIYF. As DNA, the CDR3 is TGTGCCAGCAGCTTGGGGACACACGCGCCCTCTGGAAACACCATATATTTT.

This clone is judged medium-sized. The chain has TRBV19 and TRBJ1-2; D ambiguous. Trimming left V 4 bases short and J 5 bases short, with 8 bases between. The germline CDR1 and CDR2 sequences are LNHDA and SQIVND (reference sequence). The CDR3 is made up of 12 amino acids. CDR3 coding DNA: TGTGCCAGTAGTAGCGGTGGGTATGGCTACACCTTC. Protein sequence: CASSSGGYGYTF.

This rearrangement joins TRBV5-1 to TRBJ2-6, with a weak D call TRBD2 (5 bases). Germline-derived CDR1 and CDR2 are SGHRS and YFSETQ. V was cut by 4 bases and J by 0 bases, with 8 bases left in between. The length of the CDR3 is 15 residues. CDR3 amino acids: CASSPRGSGANVLTF. The CDR3 DNA is TGCGCCAGCAGCCCCCGGGGCTCTGGGGCCAACGTCCTGACTTTC.

The chain has TRBV7-9 and TRBJ1-1; TRBD1 aligns across 7 bases. Unmatched junction bases numbered 7, after V lost 10 bases and J lost 2 bases. Germline V gives CDR1 SEHNR, CDR2 FQNEAQ (reference sequence). The CDR3 consists of 13 residues. In DNA, the CDR3 is TGTGCCACTGGACAGGCGAAAAACACTGAAGCTTTCTTT. Residues: CATGQAKNTEAFF. The complete variable domain, with remaining parts taken from reference TRBV7-9 and TRBJ1-1, reads DTGVSQNPRHKITKRGQNVTFRCDPISEHNRLYWYRQTLGQGPEFLTYFQNEAQLEKSRLLSDRFSAERPKGSFSTLEIQRTEQGDSAMYLCATGQAKNTEAFFGQGTRLTVV.

V usage is TRBV7-8 and J usage is TRBJ2-2, with D perhaps TRBD1 (5 bases). Germline values: CDR1 SGHVS, CDR2 FQNEAQ. The CDR3 sequence is 13 residues long. Trimming left V 6 bases short and J 3 bases short, with 8 bases between. The CDR3 region is CASRQGYTGELFF. The CDR3 region has the DNA TGTGCCAGCAGGCAGGGATACACCGGGGAGCTGTTTTTT.

The gene calls are TRBV11-3 and TRBJ2-3; tentative D call: TRBD2 (7 bases). CDR3 length: 16 residues. V shed 8 bases and J shed 4 bases, with 22 bases lying between them. Germline lookup yields CDR1 SGHNT and CDR2 YENEEA. The CDR3 coding sequence is TGTGCCAGCTCAGCTCGCCAGGGAGGGGGTGCAGATACGCAGTATTTT. Its translation: CASSARQGGGADTQYF.

The chain links TRBV5-4 to TRBJ2-1; TRBD2 aligns across 15 bases. The trim removed 3 bases at V and 0 bases at J, leaving 4 bases unmatched. The CDR3 covers 18 residues. The germline gives CDR1 SGHNT, CDR2 YYREEE (reference sequence). CDR3 region: CASSSGTSGRSSYNEQFF. As DNA, the CDR3 is TGTGCCAGCAGCTCCGGGACTAGCGGGAGGTCCTCCTACAATGAGCAGTTCTTC.

J is TRBJ2-3 and V is TRBV7-9; 12 positions agree with TRBD2. The germline V gene has CDR1 SEHNR and CDR2 FQNEAQ (reference sequence). This CDR3 spans 14 amino acids. The junction had 4 bases not matched to a gene; V was cut back by 8 bases and J by 4 bases. The CDR3, as DNA: TGTGCCAGCCTACTAGCGGGAGGCCCAGATACGCAGTATTTT. Translated: CASLLAGGPDTQYF.

The chain is built from TRBV24-1 and TRBJ2-1; D call uncertain. This CDR3 comprises 14 residues. Trimming cost V 1 base and J 5 bases, with 8 bases left between them. Per the germline V gene, CDR1 is KGHDR and CDR2 is SFDVKD. The CDR3 DNA is TGTGCCACCAGTGATTTAGGTCGGGACAATGAGCAGTTCTTC. This translates into CATSDLGRDNEQFF.